These T cell receptor beta chains were read from a single sample in a study of CD8 T cells in ankylosing spondylitis. TCRdb re-called the 5' RACE reads through MiXCR, storing one row per CDR3 protein. The sample records around 770,000 distinct CDR3 sequences, roughly 10% being singletons. The specimen sequenced was blood, either unsorted or a sorted T cell fraction (not recorded which). These TCRs come from a male donor with ankylosing spondylitis. Both conserved end residues are trimmed from each CDR3.

J	V	CDR3
TRBJ2-1	TRBV18	ASSTSSGRGNEQF
TRBJ1-2	TRBV7-2	ASSPFSYYGYT
TRBJ1-4	TRBV4-2	ASSQKQGREKLF
TRBJ2-7	TRBV6-1	ASSGHRTSYEQY
TRBJ1-1	TRBV4-2	ASSQAGSAAEAF
TRBJ1-1	TRBV20-1	SVPAGAGTEAF
TRBJ1-1	TRBV6-2/TRBV6-3	ASTPQGNTEAF
TRBJ2-3	TRBV6-2/TRBV6-3	ASRPGRRTDTQY
TRBJ1-2	TRBV7-9	ASSFQGQGGSRRGYT
TRBJ2-6	TRBV20-1	SAKGTYRSGANVLT
TRBJ2-7	TRBV5-1	ASSLALDPYEQY
TRBJ2-7	TRBV3-1	ASSQTAYYEQY
TRBJ2-3	TRBV11-2	ASSPRGASGRGAPTDTQY
TRBJ2-4	TRBV12-3/TRBV12-4	ASSFGDLYIQY
TRBJ2-7	TRBV12-3/TRBV12-4	ASSIRGRTYEQY
TRBJ2-3	TRBV7-2	ASSLVAGGEDTQY
TRBJ1-3	TRBV6-5	ASSYVVRVSGNTIY
TRBJ2-3	TRBV29-1	SVEGSGRALEDTQY
TRBJ1-4	TRBV7-9	ASSPVGGVGEKLF